These 5 T cell receptor beta chains were all obtained from the same sample, sequenced in a study of control samples from healthy donors and cancer patients. Some clones are missing from TCRdb's copy, which holds only in-frame ones; the method was immunoSEQ multiplex PCR. The repertoire consists of about 410,000 clones, with about nine tenths occurring once and the leading ten covering just under 6.5%. Material: PBMCs. The receptors come from a man between 35 and 55 years old with head and neck cancer.

The V and J genes are TRBV9 and TRBJ2-1; D possibly uses TRBD1 or TRBD2 (6 bases each). V lost 3 bases to trimming and J lost 7 bases, with 29 bases between them. Germline V gene sequence: CDR1 SGDLS, CDR2 YYNGEE. The CDR3 loop spans 19 amino acids. CDR3 coding DNA: TGTGCCAGCAGCGGACTAACGGGAAAGGGGGGTATAGTGGGGAATGAGCAGTTCTTC. Translation gives CASSGLTGKGGIVGNEQFF.

The V call is TRBV5-1, the J call TRBJ2-7, with unresolved D. Germline V gene lookup returns CDR1 SGHRS and CDR2 YFSETQ. Between the trimmed V and J ends, which lost 3 bases and 2 bases, there was a span of 21 bases. This CDR3 region has 17 residues. CDR3 protein: CASSYSFTPGAPYEQYF. DNA for the CDR3: TGCGCCAGCAGCTACTCTTTTACCCCCGGAGCACCCTACGAGCAGTACTTC.

The chain links TRBV9 to TRBJ1-1; no reliable D call. The length of the CDR3 is 14 residues. Per germline, CDR1 SGDLS and CDR2 YYNGEE. Deletions cut 1 base from V and 7 bases from J, with 14 bases between. The chain's CDR3 is CASSVNPVGDEAFF. CDR3 sequence (DNA): TGTGCCAGCAGCGTAAACCCGGTGGGAGATGAAGCTTTCTTT.

The V and J genes are TRBV29-1 and TRBJ1-1; 7 bases map to TRBD1. J lost 1 base, V lost 5 bases, and 4 bases had no gene match. The germline V gene has CDR1 SQVTM and CDR2 ANQGSEA. The CDR3 contains 13 residues. CDR3 residues: CSVLQGRNTEAFF. The CDR3 bases are TGCAGCGTTCTACAGGGGAGGAACACTGAAGCTTTCTTT.

Written as DNA, the CDR3 is TGTGCCAGCAGCGACTTGGGGCAGGGCAGCGATAATCAGCCCCAGCATTTT. It translates to CASSDLGQGSDNQPQHF. The chain couples TRBV21-1 to TRBJ1-5; no DNA check was done on the table's D call, TRBD1. TRBV21-1 is an annotated pseudogene. The CDR3 runs 17 residues.